The 26 T cell receptor beta chains below all came from one sample that was sequenced in a study of CXCR3-negative and CXCR3-positive naive CD8 T cells. Study-wide results and caveats: Greater hydrophobicity was found in TRB CDR3s of CXCR3-positive naive cells than of CXCR3-negative naive cells.

TRB cDNA libraries were made by UMI-labeled 5' RACE. TCRdb reprocessed the 5' RACE reads and stores each CDR3 protein as one record, lacking DNA. The sample's table shows more than 100,000 distinct CDR3 sequences. These receptors have no known antigen. Material for sequencing was naive CXCR3+ CD8+ T cells from blood. Subset of the sample: CD45RO-CCR7+CD27+CD95- naive CD8+ T cells expressing CXCR3 (TNR3+). Receptors originate from a human donor in good health. Some clones in this sample may be carry-over from other donors' samples.

The genes are TRBV12-1 and TRBJ2-5. TRBV12-1 is deemed a pseudogene. The CDR3 runs to 14 residues. CDR3 sequence: CASSHRLHQETQYF.

This sequence joins TRBV7-9 and TRBJ2-7; there is no DNA to check the TCRdb D call of TRBD1. Looked up from germline, CDR1 is SEHNR and CDR2 is FQNEAQ (reference sequence). This CDR3 is built from 14 residues. The CDR3 here is CASSRTVLPYEQYF.

The chain combines TRBV7-6 with TRBJ1-2; the TCRdb D gene call, TRBD1, has no DNA to confirm it. The germline V gene has CDR1 SGHVS and CDR2 FNYEAQ. CDR3 length: 19 amino acids. Here the CDR3 reads CASSLEMSQGAKGKDGYTF.

The CDR3 sequence: CASSYSSHFSYEQYF. The chain is built from TRBV6-2 or TRBV6-3 and TRBJ2-7. Germline CDR1 and CDR2: MNHEY and SVGEGT. The CDR3 has 15 residues.

The V gene is TRBV7-9, the J gene TRBJ2-7; the D gene TCRdb calls, TRBD2, cannot be checked with no DNA. Germline lookup yields CDR1 SEHNR and CDR2 FQNEAQ (reference sequence). This CDR3 has 17 residues. The CDR3 here is CASSGSGTSGDPYEQYF. Variable domain in full (rest from reference TRBV7-9 and TRBJ2-7): DTGVSQNPRHKITKRGQNVTFRCDPISEHNRLYWYRQTLGQGPEFLTYFQNEAQLEKSRLLSDRFSAERPKGSFSTLEIQRTEQGDSAMYLCASSGSGTSGDPYEQYFGPGTRLTVT.

The chain has TRBV4-1 and TRBJ2-1. From germline, CDR1 is MGHRA and CDR2 YSYEKL. This CDR3 is 13 amino acids long. The CDR3 region is CASSQPPRGEQFF.

The chain's CDR3 is CASSSTRASEAFF. The chain links TRBV6-5 to TRBJ1-1. The CDR3 length is 13 residues. Germline assignment: CDR1 MNHEY and CDR2 SVGAGI.

This rearrangement joins TRBV4-1 to TRBJ1-2. CDR3 size: 13 residues. The germline CDR1 and CDR2 sequences are MGHRA and YSYEKL. The CDR3 here is CASSQVDSDGYTF.

The J gene is TRBJ2-7, the V gene TRBV27; checking the TCRdb D call of TRBD1 is not possible without DNA. Germline V CDR1 and CDR2: MNHEY, SMNVEV (reference sequence). The CDR3 extends over 15 amino acids. This CDR3 reads CASSLWERGAYEQYF.

The rearrangement links TRBV4-1 to TRBJ2-5. The CDR3 totals 13 residues. Germline V CDR1 and CDR2: MGHRA, YSYEKL. CDR3 amino acids: CASSQAIQETQYF.

The J gene is TRBJ2-7, the V gene TRBV19; TCRdb indicates TRBD1, and absent DNA this call remains unverified. The CDR3 consists of 14 residues. Per germline, CDR1 LNHDA and CDR2 SQIVND (reference sequence). The CDR3 protein is CASSIGTGFDEQYF. The full variable domain, completed using reference TRBV19 and TRBJ2-7, is DGGITQSPKYLFRKEGQNVTLSCEQNLNHDAMYWYRQDPGQGLRLIYYSQIVNDFQKGDIAEGYSVSREKKESFPLTVTSAQKNPTAFYLCASSIGTGFDEQYFGPGTRLTVT.

V usage is TRBV19 and J usage is TRBJ2-7. Germline values: CDR1 LNHDA, CDR2 SQIVND (reference sequence). The CDR3 is 14 amino acids. The CDR3 protein is CASSIRDVRYEQYF.

The gene calls are TRBV20-1 and TRBJ2-1; the D gene TCRdb calls, TRBD1, cannot be checked with no DNA. Germline-derived CDR1 and CDR2 are DFQATT and SNEGSKA (reference sequence). The CDR3 is made up of 20 amino acids. The CDR3 here is CSASYLGQGDWVRHDNEQFF.

The V gene is TRBV7-9, the J gene TRBJ1-1; TCRdb selects TRBD1, and the lack of DNA leaves this call unchecked. Germline V gene data show CDR1 as SEHNR and CDR2 as FQNEAQ (reference sequence). CDR3 length: 14 amino acids. This chain's CDR3 is CASSPVLGDTEAFF.

The chain combines TRBV10-3 with TRBJ1-1. This CDR3 comprises 12 residues. The V gene's germline CDR1 is ENHRY and CDR2 SYGVKD. The CDR3 protein is CAIVSGRAEAFF.

The J gene is TRBJ2-7, the V gene TRBV4-1; the D call from TCRdb, TRBD1, cannot be confirmed without DNA. In germline, CDR1 is MGHRA, CDR2 YSYEKL. This CDR3 comprises 15 residues. The chain's CDR3 is CASSPGTGTTYEQYF.

The chain recombines TRBV4-1 with TRBJ2-4; TCRdb calls TRBD1, which cannot be checked without DNA. The germline gives CDR1 MGHRA, CDR2 YSYEKL. The CDR3 totals 13 residues. The CDR3: CASSQVTDRGEYF.

The chain has TRBV4-3 and TRBJ2-3. CDR1 LGHNA and CDR2 YSLEER come from the germline V gene. This CDR3 has 13 residues. This CDR3 reads CASSPGKTYTQYF.

The V call is TRBV28, the J call TRBJ2-7; TCRdb gives TRBD1 as the D gene, but with no DNA this cannot be confirmed. Per the germline V gene, CDR1 is MDHEN and CDR2 is SYDVKM. This CDR3 contains 15 residues. This CDR3 is CASSHSDGAFFEQYF.

The rearrangement uses TRBV20-1 and TRBJ2-7; TCRdb's D call, TRBD2, is unchecked because there is no DNA. The CDR3 length is 11 residues. CDR1 and CDR2 (germline): DFQATT, SNEGSKA (reference sequence). The CDR3: CSAKGLAGQYF.

This chain uses TRBV3-1 with TRBJ1-6. Germline CDR1 reads LGHDT; CDR2 reads YNNKEL (reference sequence). This CDR3 is built from 14 residues. The CDR3 sequence: CASSPSFGTGPLHF.

The rearrangement joins TRBV12-3 or TRBV12-4 to TRBJ2-1. The CDR3 sequence is 13 residues long. The chain's CDR3 is CASSQTIVNEQFF.

The chain is built from TRBV10-3 and TRBJ2-5. The germline gives CDR1 ENHRY, CDR2 SYGVKD. The CDR3 is 11 amino acids. The chain's CDR3 is CAISEKETQYF.

The chain joins TRBV12-5 to TRBJ2-1. Germline V gene data show CDR1 as LGHNT and CDR2 as FRNRAP. The CDR3 is made up of 13 amino acids. This CDR3 is CASVSFLPNEQFF.

The chain joins TRBV7-8 to TRBJ2-1. The germline V gene has CDR1 SGHVS and CDR2 FQNEAQ. The CDR3 extends over 16 amino acids. The CDR3: CASSLWSGSSYNEQFF.

This sequence joins TRBV28 and TRBJ1-5; absent DNA, TCRdb's TRBD1 call cannot be checked. CDR3 size: 17 residues. Germline lookup yields CDR1 MDHEN and CDR2 SYDVKM. The CDR3 spells CASSSTIRGLKNQPQHF.